A single sample gave rise to the 17 T cell receptor beta chains below, sequenced in a study of early T cells in non-severe SARS-CoV-2 infection. TCRdb reanalysed the 5' RACE reads using MiXCR and keeps one entry per CDR3 protein. The repertoire holds some 82,000 distinct CDR3 sequences, with over 10% as singletons. The source material was whole blood. These receptor sequences come from an adult who was a healthcare worker with PCR-confirmed SARS-CoV-2 infection or an uninfected control (not recorded which).

In its sample, this clonotype was seen many times. The chain recombines TRBV6-6 with TRBJ1-2, with D hard to call. Trimming stripped 2 bases from V and 7 bases from J, with 11 bases between. Germline CDR1 reads MNHNY; CDR2 reads SVGAGI (reference sequence). This CDR3 is 13 amino acids long. CDR3 residues: CASSYSQIPGYTF. As DNA, the CDR3 is TGTGCCAGCAGTTACAGCCAGATCCCTGGCTACACCTTC.

In DNA, the CDR3 is TGTGCCAGCAGTTTATGGGGAGGGACAGCGAAGGGGACCTACGAGCAGTACTTC. The encoded protein is CASSLWGGTAKGTYEQYF. The genes are TRBV27 and TRBJ2-7; D possibly matches TRBD1 or TRBD2 (7 bases each). Germline V lookup: CDR1 MNHEY, CDR2 SMNVEV (reference sequence). This CDR3 is 18 amino acids long. Between the trimmed V and J ends, which lost 1 base and 2 bases, there was a span of 21 bases.

This clonotype was counted at least ten times. J is TRBJ2-1 and V is TRBV27; D tentatively fits TRBD1 or TRBD2 (5 bases each). The CDR3 extends over 13 amino acids. The V and J ends lost 3 bases and 7 bases respectively, with 10 bases between them. The V gene's germline CDR1 is MNHEY and CDR2 SMNVEV (reference sequence). CDR3 nucleotide sequence: TGTGCCAGCAGTTTTGGGGGTTGGAATGAGCAGTTCTTC. Residues: CASSFGGWNEQFF.

V gene TRBV12-5 combines with J gene TRBJ2-3; no reliable D call. CDR3 length: 15 residues. Trimming shortened V by 4 bases and J by 5 bases, and 16 bases separated the two germline ends. Per germline, CDR1 LGHNT and CDR2 FRNRAP. The CDR3 DNA sequence: TGTGCTAGTGGTTGGTCCCAGCGATCCGAAGATACGCAGTATTTT. It is translated as CASGWSQRSEDTQYF.

There are a few counts of this clonotype. This chain connects TRBV6-1 to TRBJ2-7; TRBD2 matches at 14 bases. The CDR3 loop spans 15 amino acids. Germline CDR1 and CDR2: MNHNS and SASEGT. With V trimmed by 6 bases and J by 6 bases, 7 bases remained unmatched. This chain's CDR3 is CASRMGLAGVSEQYF. In DNA form, the CDR3 reads TGTGCCAGCAGGATGGGACTAGCGGGAGTCTCCGAGCAGTACTTC.

This clonotype was seen ten or more times. The CDR3 nucleotides read TGTGCCAGCAGCCAAGCGGGCGGGAGCATCTACAATGAGCAGTTCTTC. This sequence encodes CASSQAGGSIYNEQFF. The V and J genes are TRBV4-2 and TRBJ2-1; 7 nucleotides line up with TRBD2. The CDR3 loop spans 16 amino acids. J was trimmed by 3 bases and V by 1 base; bases with no gene match: 6. Germline CDR1 LGHNA, CDR2 YNFKEQ.

This clonotype was detected a few times. The chain combines TRBV6-5 with TRBJ1-6, with D unresolved. Trimming left V 4 bases short and J 9 bases short, with 7 bases between. CDR3 size: 12 residues. CDR1 is MNHEY, CDR2 SVGAGI, per germline. CDR3 sequence: CASSSVGSPLHF. As DNA, the CDR3 is TGTGCCAGCAGTTCCGTCGGTTCACCCCTCCACTTT.

This clonotype turned up a few times. The CDR3 DNA reads TGTGCCAGCAGCCCCTGGAGCGGGCTACACAATGAGCAGTTCTTC. Encoded protein: CASSPWSGLHNEQFF. The chain carries TRBV9 and TRBJ2-1; possible D gene TRBD2, 6 bases. CDR3 size: 15 residues. Germline V gene lookup returns CDR1 SGDLS and CDR2 YYNGEE. The germline V and J ends were trimmed by 4 bases and 5 bases, with 16 bases remaining between them.

This clonotype occurred a few times. V usage is TRBV27 and J usage is TRBJ2-7, with no clear D. Germline V gene sequence: CDR1 MNHEY, CDR2 SMNVEV (reference sequence). The ends were cut back, 4 bases at V and 3 bases at J, with 10 bases in the middle. The CDR3 runs 13 residues. The CDR3 region has the DNA TGTGCCAGCAGTTATACACCTTACTACGAGCAGTACTTC. Translating gives CASSYTPYYEQYF.

This clonotype was counted ten times or more. The rearrangement uses TRBV2 and TRBJ1-3; tentatively, D is TRBD1 (5 bases). The CDR3 is made up of 18 amino acids. Germline V gives CDR1 SNHLY, CDR2 FYNNEI. V was trimmed by 9 bases and J by 0 bases, leaving 24 bases between them. CDR3 bases: TGTGCCAGTAGTCCCCCGCCGTGGGGCCCGAGCTCTGGAAACACCATATATTTT. Protein product: CASSPPPWGPSSGNTIYF. The whole variable domain, filled in from reference TRBV2 and TRBJ1-3, reads EPEVTQTPSHQVTQMGQEVILRCVPISNHLYFYWYRQILGQKVEFLVSFYNNEISEKSEIFDDQFSVERPDGSNFTLKIRSTKLEDSAMYFCASSPPPWGPSSGNTIYFGEGSWLTVV.

This clonotype was counted only a few times. The gene calls are TRBV15 and TRBJ2-7, with 8 bases identical to TRBD1. Germline V CDR1 and CDR2: LNHNV, YYDKDF (reference sequence). The length of the CDR3 is 14 residues. Trimming cost V 5 bases and J 6 bases; bases outside gene matches: 9. The chain's CDR3 is CATSGGRGPREQYF. The DNA for the CDR3 is TGTGCCACCAGCGGGGGCAGGGGGCCGCGCGAGCAGTACTTC.

In its sample, this clonotype was seen a few times. The chain combines TRBV27 with TRBJ2-2; 10 nucleotides match TRBD2. The V and J ends lost 2 bases and 7 bases, in that order; junction bases with no gene match: 7. Germline lookup yields CDR1 MNHEY and CDR2 SMNVEV (reference sequence). The CDR3 length is 16 residues. The CDR3 DNA is TGTGCCAGCAGTTTACGAGCGGGAGGGCAAATCGGGGAGCTGTTTTTT. Translated: CASSLRAGGQIGELFF.

V usage is TRBV28 and J usage is TRBJ2-3; D assignment may be TRBD1 or TRBD2 (5 bases each). This CDR3 has 14 residues. CDR1 is MDHEN and CDR2 is SYDVKM in the germline V gene. Trimming took off 9 bases at V and 5 bases at J, with 18 bases between the two ends. This chain's CDR3 is CASSRDGPEDTQYF. The CDR3 bases are TGTGCCAGTTCCCGGGACGGTCCTGAAGATACGCAGTATTTT.

This clonotype was seen at least ten times. CDR3 in amino acids: CASSQVVAGPGDTQYF. For the CDR3, the DNA is TGTGCCAGCAGCCAAGTTGTAGCGGGCCCTGGGGATACGCAGTATTTT. The chain uses TRBV4-2 and TRBJ2-3; 7 bases align to TRBD2. The CDR3 is 16 amino acids. V gave up 1 base and J gave up 6 bases; unmatched junction bases: 10. Germline V CDR1 and CDR2: LGHNA, YNFKEQ.

The V call is TRBV6-1, the J call TRBJ2-1; D not certain. V dropped 6 bases and J dropped 8 bases, with 17 bases sitting between them. This CDR3 has 14 amino acids. Germline V lookup: CDR1 MNHNS, CDR2 SASEGT. CDR3 in DNA: TGTGCCAGCAGACCGGGCCTCACTGGAGATGAGCAGTTCTTC. This codes for CASRPGLTGDEQFF.

There are many counts of this clonotype. The chain is built from TRBV29-1 and TRBJ1-2; TRBD1 aligns across 11 bases. Germline V gives CDR1 SQVTM, CDR2 ANQGSEA. Trimming at V came to 6 bases and at J to 1 base, leaving 1 base not matched to a gene. The length of the CDR3 is 13 residues. The CDR3, as DNA: TGCAGCGTGGGGACAGGGGGTAACTATGGCTACACCTTC. Translating it yields CSVGTGGNYGYTF.

This clonotype was detected only a few times. In DNA, the CDR3 is TGTGCCAGCAGTCTATCTCCCTTTTCGAATTCACCCCTCCACTTT. It is translated as CASSLSPFSNSPLHF. The gene calls are TRBV28 and TRBJ1-6; D not resolved. Germline CDR1 reads MDHEN; CDR2 reads SYDVKM. The CDR3 extends over 15 amino acids. V dropped 5 bases and J dropped 7 bases, with 15 bases sitting between them.